This TCR beta chain was recovered during a study of early T cells in non-severe SARS-CoV-2 infection. The CDR3 loop spans 12 amino acids. Germline CDR1 is SGHRS and CDR2 is YFSETQ. Trimming removed 1 base from V and 5 bases from J; junction bases left unmatched: 0. TCRdb re-analysed the 5' RACE reads in MiXCR, keeping a single row per CDR3 protein. The sample holds about 55,000 distinct CDR3 sequences, about 6.4% seen once. The sequence was collected from an adult who was a healthcare worker with PCR-confirmed SARS-CoV-2 infection or an uninfected control (not recorded which). The chain carries TRBV5-1 and TRBJ2-7; TRBD1 matches 7 bases. Sequenced material: whole blood, taken at baseline. The CDR3 DNA is TGCGCCAGCAGCTTGCAGGGGGACGAGCAGTACTTC. Its protein product is CASSLQGDEQYF.